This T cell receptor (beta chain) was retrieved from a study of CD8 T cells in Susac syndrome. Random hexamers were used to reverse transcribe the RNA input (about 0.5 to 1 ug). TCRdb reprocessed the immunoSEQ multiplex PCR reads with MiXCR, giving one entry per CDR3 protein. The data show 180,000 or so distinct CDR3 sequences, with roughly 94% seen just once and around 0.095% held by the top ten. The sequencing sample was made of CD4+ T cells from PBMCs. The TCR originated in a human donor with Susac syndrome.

CDR3 amino acids: CASSESTGDEAFF. The CDR3 coding sequence is TGTGCCAGCAGTGAATCGACAGGGGATGAAGCTTTCTTT. This chain uses TRBV2 with TRBJ1-1; 8 bases align to TRBD1. V shed 2 bases, J shed 7 bases, and the junction held 3 bases outside the gene matches. Germline V CDR1 and CDR2: SNHLY, FYNNEI. The CDR3 sequence is 13 residues long.